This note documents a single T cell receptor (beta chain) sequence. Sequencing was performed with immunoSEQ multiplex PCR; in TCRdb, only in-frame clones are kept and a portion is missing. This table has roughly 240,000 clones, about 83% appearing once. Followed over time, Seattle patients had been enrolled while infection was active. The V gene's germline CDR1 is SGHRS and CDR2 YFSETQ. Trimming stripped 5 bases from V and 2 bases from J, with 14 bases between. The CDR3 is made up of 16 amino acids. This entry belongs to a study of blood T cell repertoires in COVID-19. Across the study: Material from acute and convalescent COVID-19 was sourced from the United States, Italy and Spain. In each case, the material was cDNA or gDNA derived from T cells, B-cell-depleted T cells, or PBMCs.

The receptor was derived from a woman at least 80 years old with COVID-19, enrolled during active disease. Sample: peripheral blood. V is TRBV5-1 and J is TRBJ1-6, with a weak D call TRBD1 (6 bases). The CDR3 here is CASREGQGPYNSPLHF. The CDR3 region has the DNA TGCGCCAGCAGGGAAGGGCAGGGGCCCTATAATTCACCCCTCCACTTT.